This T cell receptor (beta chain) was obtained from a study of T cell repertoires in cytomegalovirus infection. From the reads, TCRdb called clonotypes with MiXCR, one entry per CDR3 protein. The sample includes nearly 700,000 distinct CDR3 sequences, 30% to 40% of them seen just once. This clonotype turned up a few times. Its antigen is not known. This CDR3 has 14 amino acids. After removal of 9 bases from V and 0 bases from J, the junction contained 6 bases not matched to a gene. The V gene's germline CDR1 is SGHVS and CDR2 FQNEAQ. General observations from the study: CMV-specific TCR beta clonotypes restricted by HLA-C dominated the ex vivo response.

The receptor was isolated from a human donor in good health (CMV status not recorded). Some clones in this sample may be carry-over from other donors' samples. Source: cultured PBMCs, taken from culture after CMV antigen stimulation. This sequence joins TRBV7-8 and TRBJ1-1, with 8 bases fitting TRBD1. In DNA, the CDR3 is TGTGCCAGTCGGACAGGGCTCATGAACACTGAAGCTTTCTTT. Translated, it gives CASRTGLMNTEAFF.